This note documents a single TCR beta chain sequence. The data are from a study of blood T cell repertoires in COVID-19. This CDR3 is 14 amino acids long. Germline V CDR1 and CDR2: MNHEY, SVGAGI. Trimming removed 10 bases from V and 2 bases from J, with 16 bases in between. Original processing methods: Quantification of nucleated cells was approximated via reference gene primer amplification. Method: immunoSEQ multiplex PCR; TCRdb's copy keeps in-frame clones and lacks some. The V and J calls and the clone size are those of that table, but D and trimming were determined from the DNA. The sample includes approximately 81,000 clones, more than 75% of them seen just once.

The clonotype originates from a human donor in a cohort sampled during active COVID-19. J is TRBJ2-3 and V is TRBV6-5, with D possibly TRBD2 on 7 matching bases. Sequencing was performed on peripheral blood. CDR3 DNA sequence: TGTGCCACGGGGGGCCTAGGTTACACAGATACGCAGTATTTT. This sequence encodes CATGGLGYTDTQYF.